This TCR beta chain was observed in a study of cytomegalovirus exposure and HLA in healthy donors. 13 Jbeta primers and 60 Vbeta primers were used for the PCR. Method: immunoSEQ multiplex PCR; TCRdb's copy keeps in-frame clones and lacks some. The profile shows about 54,000 clones, under 90% of them singletons. General study points: It was 150 or so TCR beta chains that were listed as cytomegalovirus-associated.

This clone was counted a single time. Antigen specificity is unknown. The V end lost 1 base, the J end lost 6 bases, and 19 bases lay between the germline ends. From germline, CDR1 is SGHRS and CDR2 YFSETQ. This CDR3 has 16 residues. The sequence was obtained from a woman aged 18-35 years in good health and CMV-seronegative. The sequenced sample consisted of PBMCs. J is TRBJ2-5 and V is TRBV5-1; a possible D gene is TRBD2 (7 bases). CDR3 region: CASSLKVSGGSQTQYF. CDR3 DNA: TGCGCCAGCAGCTTGAAGGTATCGGGGGGCAGTCAGACCCAGTACTTC.